This TCR beta chain originates from a study of CXCR3-negative and CXCR3-positive naive CD8 T cells. Libraries were UMI-labeled 5' RACE TRB cDNA. Reanalyzing the 5' RACE reads, TCRdb keeps one entry per CDR3 protein, without DNA. The ten top clones account for around 0.4%, within a sample of around 56,000 distinct CDR3 sequences. This CDR3 comprises 15 residues. Germline CDR1 reads MNHEY; CDR2 reads SVGAGI. The chain carries TRBV6-5 and TRBJ2-7; TCRdb calls TRBD1, which cannot be checked without DNA. The sequence derives from a human donor in good health. Some clones in this sample may be carry-over from other donors' samples. Sequencing was carried out using naive CXCR3- CD8+ T cells from blood. Subset here: CD45RO-CCR7+CD27+CD95- naive CD8+ T cells lacking CXCR3 (TNR3-). The chain's CDR3 is CASSLRTGGLYEQYF.